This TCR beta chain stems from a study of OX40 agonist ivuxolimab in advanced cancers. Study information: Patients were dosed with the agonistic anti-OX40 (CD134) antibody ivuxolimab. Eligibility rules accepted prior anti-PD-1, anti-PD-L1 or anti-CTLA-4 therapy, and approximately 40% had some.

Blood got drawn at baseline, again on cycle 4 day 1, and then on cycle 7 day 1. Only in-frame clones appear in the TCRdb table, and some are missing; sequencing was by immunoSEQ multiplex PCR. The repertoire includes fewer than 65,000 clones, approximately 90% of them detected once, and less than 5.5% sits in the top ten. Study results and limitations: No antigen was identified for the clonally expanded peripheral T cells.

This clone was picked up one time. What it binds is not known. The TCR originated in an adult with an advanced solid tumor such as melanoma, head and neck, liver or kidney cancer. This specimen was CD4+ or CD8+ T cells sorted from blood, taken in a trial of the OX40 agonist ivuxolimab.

In DNA form, the CDR3 reads TGTGCCAGCAGTCCCAGACGGGCTGGAAACACCATATATTTT. Translated: CASSPRRAGNTIYF. J is TRBJ1-3 and V is TRBV28; D ambiguous. V lost 5 bases to trimming and J lost 2 bases, with 10 bases between them. The CDR3 covers 14 residues. Per germline, CDR1 MDHEN and CDR2 SYDVKM.